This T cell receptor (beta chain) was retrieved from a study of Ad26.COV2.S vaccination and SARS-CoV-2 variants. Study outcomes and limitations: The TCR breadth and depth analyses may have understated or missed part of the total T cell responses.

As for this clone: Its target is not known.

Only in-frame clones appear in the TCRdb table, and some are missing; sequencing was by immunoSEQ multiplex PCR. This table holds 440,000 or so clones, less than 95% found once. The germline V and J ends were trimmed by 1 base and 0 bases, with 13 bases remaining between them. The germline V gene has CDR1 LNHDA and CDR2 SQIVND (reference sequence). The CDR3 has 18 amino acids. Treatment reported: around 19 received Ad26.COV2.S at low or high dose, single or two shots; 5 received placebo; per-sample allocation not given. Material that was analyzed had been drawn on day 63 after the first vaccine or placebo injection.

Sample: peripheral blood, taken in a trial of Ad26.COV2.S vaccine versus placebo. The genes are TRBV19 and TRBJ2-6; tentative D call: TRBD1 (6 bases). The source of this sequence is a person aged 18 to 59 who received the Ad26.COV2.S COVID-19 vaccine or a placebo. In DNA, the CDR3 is TGTGCCAGTAGTATAGGGGCAGGGGCGCTCTCTGGGGCCAACGTCCTGACTTTC. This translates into CASSIGAGALSGANVLTF.